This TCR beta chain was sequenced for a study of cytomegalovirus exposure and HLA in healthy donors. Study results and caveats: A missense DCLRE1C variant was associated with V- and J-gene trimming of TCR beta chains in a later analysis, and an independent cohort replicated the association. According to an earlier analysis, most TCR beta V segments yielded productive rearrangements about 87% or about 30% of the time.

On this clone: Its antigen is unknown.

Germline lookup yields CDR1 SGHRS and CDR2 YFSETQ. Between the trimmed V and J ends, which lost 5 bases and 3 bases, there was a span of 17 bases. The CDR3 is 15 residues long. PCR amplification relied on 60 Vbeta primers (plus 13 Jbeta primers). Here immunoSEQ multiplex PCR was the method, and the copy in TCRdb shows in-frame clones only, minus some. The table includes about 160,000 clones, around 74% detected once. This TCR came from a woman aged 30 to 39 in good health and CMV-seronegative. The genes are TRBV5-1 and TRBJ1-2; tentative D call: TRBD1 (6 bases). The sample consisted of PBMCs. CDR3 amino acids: CASRPEQGRDYGYTF. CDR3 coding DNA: TGCGCCAGCAGGCCCGAACAGGGACGGGACTATGGCTACACCTTC.